This TCR beta chain was sequenced during a study of shared clonotypes between healthy human individuals. Study-wide context: Donors, aged 18 to 49, were a couple of women and three men. There were three CD4 naive, three CD4 memory, two CD8 naive and one CD8 memory plates per donor.

J lost 2 bases, V lost 1 base, and 0 bases had no gene match. CDR1 is LGHNA, CDR2 YNFKEQ, per germline. This CDR3 contains 15 residues. Genomic DNA from each subset was divided evenly over several immunoSEQ plates. Some clones are missing from TCRdb's copy, which holds only in-frame ones; the method was immunoSEQ multiplex PCR. The sample records nearly 1,000,000 clones, around 80% being singletons. Study outcomes and limitations: Between a handful of donors, naive CD4 clonotypes were shared at a level of about 5.3%.

As for this clone: Its antigen remains unidentified.

This clonotype originated in a man younger than 30 in good health. This chain links TRBV4-2 with TRBJ1-3; 9 bases match TRBD1. The sequencing sample was made of memory CD4+ T cells sorted from blood. As for subset: CD45RA-negative fraction. The CDR3 sequence: CASSQGDRAGNTIYF. Written as DNA, the CDR3 is TGTGCCAGCAGCCAAGGGGACAGGGCTGGAAACACCATATATTTT.